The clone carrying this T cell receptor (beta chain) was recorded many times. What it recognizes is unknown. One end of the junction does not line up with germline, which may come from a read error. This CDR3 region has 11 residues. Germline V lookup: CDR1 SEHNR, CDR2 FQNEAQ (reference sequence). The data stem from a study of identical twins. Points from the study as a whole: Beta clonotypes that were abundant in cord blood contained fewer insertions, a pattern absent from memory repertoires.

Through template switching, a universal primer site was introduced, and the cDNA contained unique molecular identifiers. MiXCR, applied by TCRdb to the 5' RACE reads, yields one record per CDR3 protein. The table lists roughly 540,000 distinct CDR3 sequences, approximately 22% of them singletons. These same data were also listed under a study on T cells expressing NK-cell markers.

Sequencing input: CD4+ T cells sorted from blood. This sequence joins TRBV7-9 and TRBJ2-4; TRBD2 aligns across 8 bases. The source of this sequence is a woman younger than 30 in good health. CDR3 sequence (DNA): TGTGCCAGCAGCTTAAGCGGGAGCCCCATCTTC. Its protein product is CASSLSGSPIF.